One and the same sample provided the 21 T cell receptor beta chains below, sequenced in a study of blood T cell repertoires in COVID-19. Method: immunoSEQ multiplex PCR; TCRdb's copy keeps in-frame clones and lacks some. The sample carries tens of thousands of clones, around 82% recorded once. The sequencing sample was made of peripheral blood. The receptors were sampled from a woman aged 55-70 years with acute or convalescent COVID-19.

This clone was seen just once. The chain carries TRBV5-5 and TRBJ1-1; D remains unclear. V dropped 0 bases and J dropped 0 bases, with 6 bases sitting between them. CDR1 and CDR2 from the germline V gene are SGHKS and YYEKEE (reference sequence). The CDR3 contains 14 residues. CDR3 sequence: CASSLVGLNTEAFF. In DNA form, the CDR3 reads TGTGCCAGCAGCTTGGTCGGTTTGAACACTGAAGCTTTCTTT.

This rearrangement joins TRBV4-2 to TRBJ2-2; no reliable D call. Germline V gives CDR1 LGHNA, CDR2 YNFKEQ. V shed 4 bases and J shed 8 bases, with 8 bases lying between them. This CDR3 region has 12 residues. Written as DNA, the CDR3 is TGTGCCAGCAGCCGAGATATTGGGGAGCTGTTTTTT. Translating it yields CASSRDIGELFF.

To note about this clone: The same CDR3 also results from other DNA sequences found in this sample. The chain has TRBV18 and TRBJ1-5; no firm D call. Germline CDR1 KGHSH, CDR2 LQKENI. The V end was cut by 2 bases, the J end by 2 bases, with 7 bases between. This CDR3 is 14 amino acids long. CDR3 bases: TGTGCCAGCTCACCAAAGGAGGGCAATCAGCCCCAGCATTTT. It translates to CASSPKEGNQPQHF.

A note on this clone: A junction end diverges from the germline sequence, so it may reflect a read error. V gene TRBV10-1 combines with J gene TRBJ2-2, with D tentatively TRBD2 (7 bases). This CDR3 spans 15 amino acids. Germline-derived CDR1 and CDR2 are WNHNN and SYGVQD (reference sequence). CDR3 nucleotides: TGCGCCCGCAGTGGGGGGGGGCCAGGCACCGGGGAGCTGTTTTTT. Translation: CARSGGGPGTGELFF.

CDR3 sequence (DNA): TGTGCCAGCAGTGACTCGACGGAGGATACGCAGTATTTT. It codes for CASSDSTEDTQYF. The rearrangement links TRBV6-4 to TRBJ2-3; D is unresolved. The CDR3 sequence is 13 residues long. V lost 0 bases and J 6 bases, leaving 7 bases between the germline ends. Germline V lookup: CDR1 MRHNA, CDR2 SNTAGT.

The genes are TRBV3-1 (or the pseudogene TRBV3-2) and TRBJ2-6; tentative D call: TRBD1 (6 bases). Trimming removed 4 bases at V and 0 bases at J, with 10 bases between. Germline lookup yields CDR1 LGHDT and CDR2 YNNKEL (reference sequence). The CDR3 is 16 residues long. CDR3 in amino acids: CASSLGQLSGANVLTF. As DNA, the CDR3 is TGTGCCAGCAGCCTCGGACAGCTCTCTGGGGCCAACGTCCTGACTTTC.

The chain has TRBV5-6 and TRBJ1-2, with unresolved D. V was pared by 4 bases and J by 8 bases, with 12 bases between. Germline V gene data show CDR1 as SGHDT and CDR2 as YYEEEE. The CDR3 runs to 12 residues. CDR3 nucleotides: TGTGCCAGCAGCCTGTCAGGTTTGGGCTACACCTTC. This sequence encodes CASSLSGLGYTF. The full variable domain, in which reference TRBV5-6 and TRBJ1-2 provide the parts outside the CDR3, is DAGVTQSPTHLIKTRGQQVTLRCSPKSGHDTVSWYQQALGQGPQFIFQYYEEEERQRGNFPDRFSGHQFPNYSSELNVNALLLGDSALYLCASSLSGLGYTFGSGTRLTVV.

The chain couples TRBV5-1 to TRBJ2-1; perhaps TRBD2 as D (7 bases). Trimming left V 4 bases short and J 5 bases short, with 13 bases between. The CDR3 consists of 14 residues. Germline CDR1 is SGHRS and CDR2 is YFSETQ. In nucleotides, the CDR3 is TGCGCCAGCAGCCCGGGCGGGGGCCACAATGAGCAGTTCTTC. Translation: CASSPGGGHNEQFF.

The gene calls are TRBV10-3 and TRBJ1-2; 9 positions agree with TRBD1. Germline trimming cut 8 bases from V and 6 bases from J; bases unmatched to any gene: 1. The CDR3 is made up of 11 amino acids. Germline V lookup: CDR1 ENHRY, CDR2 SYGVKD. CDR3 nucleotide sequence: TGTGCCATCGGGACAGGGAATGGCTACACCTTC. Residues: CAIGTGNGYTF.

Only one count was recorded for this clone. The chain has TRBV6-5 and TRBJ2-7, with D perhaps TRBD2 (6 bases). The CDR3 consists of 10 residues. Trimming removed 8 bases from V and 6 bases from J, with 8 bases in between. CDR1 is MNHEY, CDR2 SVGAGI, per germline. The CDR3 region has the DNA TGTGCCAGCGGGCGGGGCGAGCAGTACTTC. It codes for CASGRGEQYF.

The CDR3, as DNA: TGCGCCAGCAGCTTGGCCCCCCAGGGGGGCTACGAGCAGTACTTC. This translates into CASSLAPQGGYEQYF. The chain carries TRBV5-1 and TRBJ2-7; D is perhaps TRBD1 (7 bases). V was cut by 0 bases and J by 3 bases, with 13 bases left in between. This CDR3 has 15 amino acids. CDR1 is SGHRS, CDR2 YFSETQ, per germline.

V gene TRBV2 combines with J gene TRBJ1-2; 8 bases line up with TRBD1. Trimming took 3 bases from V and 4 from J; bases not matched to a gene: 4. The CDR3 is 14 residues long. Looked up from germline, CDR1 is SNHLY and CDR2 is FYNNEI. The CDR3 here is CASSDLTGAYGYTF. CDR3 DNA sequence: TGTGCCAGCAGTGATTTGACAGGGGCCTATGGCTACACCTTC.

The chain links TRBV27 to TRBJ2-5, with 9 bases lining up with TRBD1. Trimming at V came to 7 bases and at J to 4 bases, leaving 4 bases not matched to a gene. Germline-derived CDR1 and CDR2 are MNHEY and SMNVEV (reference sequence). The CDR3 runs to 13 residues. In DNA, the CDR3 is TGTGCCAGCAAACCACAGGGGGCAGAGACCCAGTACTTC. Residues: CASKPQGAETQYF.

Here the CDR3 DNA reads TGCGCCAGCAGCTTTACAGGGGACCAGCACGGCTCTTTCTTT. Residues: CASSFTGDQHGSFF. The gene calls are TRBV5-1 and TRBJ1-1; 7 nucleotides match TRBD1. The CDR3 is made up of 14 amino acids. The V and J ends lost 2 bases and 12 bases, in that order; junction bases with no gene match: 13. The germline V gene has CDR1 SGHRS and CDR2 YFSETQ.

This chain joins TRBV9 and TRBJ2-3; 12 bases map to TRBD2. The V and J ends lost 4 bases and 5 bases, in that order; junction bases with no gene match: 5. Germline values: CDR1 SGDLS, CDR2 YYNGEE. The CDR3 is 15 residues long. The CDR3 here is CASSPSGGAGDTQYF. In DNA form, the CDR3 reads TGTGCCAGCAGCCCTAGCGGGGGGGCCGGAGATACGCAGTATTTT. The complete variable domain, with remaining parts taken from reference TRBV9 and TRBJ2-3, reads DSGVTQTPKHLITATGQRVTLRCSPRSGDLSVYWYQQSLDQGLQFLIQYYNGEERAKGNILERFSAQQFPDLHSELNLSSLELGDSALYFCASSPSGGAGDTQYFGPGTRLTVL.

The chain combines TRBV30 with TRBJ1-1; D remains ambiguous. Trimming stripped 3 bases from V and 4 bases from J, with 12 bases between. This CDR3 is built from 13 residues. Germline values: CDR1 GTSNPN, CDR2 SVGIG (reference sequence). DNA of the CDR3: TGTGCCTGGAGCGTCAGGTCGGCCACTGAAGCTTTCTTT. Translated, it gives CAWSVRSATEAFF.

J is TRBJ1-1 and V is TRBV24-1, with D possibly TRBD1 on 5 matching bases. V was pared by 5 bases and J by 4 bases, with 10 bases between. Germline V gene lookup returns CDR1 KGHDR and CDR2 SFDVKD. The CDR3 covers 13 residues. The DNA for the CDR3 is TGTGCCACCAGTGGGGGGGGAGGCACTGAAGCTTTCTTT. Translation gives CATSGGGGTEAFF.

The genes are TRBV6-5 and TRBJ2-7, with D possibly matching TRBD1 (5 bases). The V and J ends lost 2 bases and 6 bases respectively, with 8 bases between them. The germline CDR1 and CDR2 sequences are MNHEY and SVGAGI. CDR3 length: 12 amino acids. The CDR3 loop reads CASSYEGAEQYF. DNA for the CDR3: TGTGCCAGCAGTTACGAAGGGGCCGAGCAGTACTTC.

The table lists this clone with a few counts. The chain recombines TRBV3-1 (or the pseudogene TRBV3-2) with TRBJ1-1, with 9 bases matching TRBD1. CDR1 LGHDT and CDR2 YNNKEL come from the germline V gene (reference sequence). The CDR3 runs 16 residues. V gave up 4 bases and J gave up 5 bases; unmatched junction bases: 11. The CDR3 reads CASSPGTGLLSTEAFF. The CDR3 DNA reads TGTGCCAGCAGCCCTGGGACAGGGCTTTTGAGTACTGAAGCTTTCTTT.

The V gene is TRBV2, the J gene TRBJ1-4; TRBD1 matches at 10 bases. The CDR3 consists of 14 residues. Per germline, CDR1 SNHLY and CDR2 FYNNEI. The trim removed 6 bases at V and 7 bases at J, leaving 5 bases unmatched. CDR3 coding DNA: TGTGCCAGCAGGGGGGACAGGGGTAGTGAAAAACTGTTTTTT. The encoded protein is CASRGDRGSEKLFF.

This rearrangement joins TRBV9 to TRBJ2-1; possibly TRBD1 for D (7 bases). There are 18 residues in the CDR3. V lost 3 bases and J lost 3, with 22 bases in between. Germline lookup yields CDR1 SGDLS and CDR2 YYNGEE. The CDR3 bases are TGTGCCAGCAGCGCCGGATCTGGAGGGGGCCTAATCTACAATGAGCAGTTCTTC. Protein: CASSAGSGGGLIYNEQFF.